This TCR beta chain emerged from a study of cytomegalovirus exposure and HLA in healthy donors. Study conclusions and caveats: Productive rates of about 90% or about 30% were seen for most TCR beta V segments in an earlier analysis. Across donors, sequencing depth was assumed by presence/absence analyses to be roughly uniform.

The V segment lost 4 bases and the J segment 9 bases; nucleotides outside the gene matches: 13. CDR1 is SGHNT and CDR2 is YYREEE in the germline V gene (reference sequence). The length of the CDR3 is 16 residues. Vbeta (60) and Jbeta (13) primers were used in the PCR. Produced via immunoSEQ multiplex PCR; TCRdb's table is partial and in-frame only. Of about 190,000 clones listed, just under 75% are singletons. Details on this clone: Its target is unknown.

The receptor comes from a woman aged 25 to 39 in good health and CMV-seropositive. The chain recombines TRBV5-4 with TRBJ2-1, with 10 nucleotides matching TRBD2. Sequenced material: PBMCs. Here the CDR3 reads CASSGGGLAGAGEQFF. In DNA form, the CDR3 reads TGTGCCAGCAGCGGGGGGGGCCTAGCGGGAGCAGGTGAGCAGTTCTTC.